This entry concerns a single T cell receptor beta chain. In its sample, this clonotype was seen a few times. Its cognate antigen has yet to be identified. No qualities accompany the bases; no much larger clone lies one base away. The V end gives up 1 base and the J end 1 base, leaving 3 bases in the junction not matched to a gene. The germline V gene yields SGHTA for CDR1 and FQGNSA for CDR2. The CDR3 has 15 amino acids, counting the end cysteine and phenylalanine. Kept here is only the CDR3 DNA, which spans 45 bases and is read in frame from base 1. The data stem from a study of T-cell memory formation after mild COVID-19 (dated by TCRdb to the early 2020s). In the study overall: TCR sequence clusters from the two donors were found to be largely donor specific. The cohort was made up of two young adult volunteers, one female and one male, who were previously healthy. In a couple of donors, T-cell clones that expanded and contracted after mild COVID-19 were tracked by sequencing TCRalpha and TCRbeta repertoires over time.

Ficoll-Paque density gradient centrifugation was used to isolate PBMCs. Broad study findings and their caveats: Some responding clones were found in pre-infection memory, which suggests that pre-existing cross-reactive memory T cells took part in the SARS-CoV-2 response. SARS-CoV-2 specificity of the second-wave clones peaking on day 37 was not confirmed. Balanced CD4/CD8 phenotypes were observed for clones contracting from day 15 to 85, whereas a bias towards CD4+ was observed for a second wave of clones expanding from day 15 to 37. Only two mild cases were covered by the study, and larger cohorts that include severe cases with pre-infection samples were considered necessary. Contracting CD4+ clones turned up mainly in the CM and EM memory subsets, whereas EMRA was where CD8+ clones were enriched.

Sequencing relied on an Illumina NovaSeq 6000. Using 5'RACE with constant-segment primers, TCRalpha and TCRbeta cDNA libraries were constructed, with sample barcodes and unique molecular identifiers added in the process. RNA was extracted from every sample with Trizol reagent. Libraries were amplified in two PCR steps, with a second sample barcode and Illumina TruSeq adapters added in the second step. The libraries were sequenced on an Illumina NovaSeq using 2 x 150 bp paired-end reads. The authors' pipeline ran thus. The reads were demultiplexed and collapsed into UMI-guided consensus sequences using migec v1.2.7. Using mixcr v2.1.11, UMI consensuses were aligned to TRA and TRB V and J templates and then assembled into clonotypes. Expanded or contracted clonotypes were those called significant by both edgeR and NoisET, with noise models trained on biological replicates. For edgeR calls, a false discovery rate-adjusted p below 0.01 and a log2 fold-change threshold of 1 were applied. As an exploratory analysis of dynamics, PCA with hierarchical clustering was applied to max-normalized trajectories of the 1000 most abundant clonotypes. Separately sequenced CD4+ and CD8+ repertoires were used to assign the CD4 or CD8 phenotype of responding clones. TCRdb's own reprocessing of the public reads used fastp at Q25 and MiXCR and kept productive beta chains. Each entry is one CDR3 protein sequence, shown with its most common DNA and genes. The V and J calls follow TCRdb's processing rather than the paper's. This sample lists over 350,000 distinct CDR3 sequences; roughly 24% were detected once. The ten top clones hold 8.5% to 9% of the sample.

Here the chain combines TRBV7-2 and TRBJ2-5; TRBD2 fits 7 bases in the junction. The sequence came from an adult woman who had mild COVID-19 (a few samples of this study predate the infection). The sample titles of this study are shuffled in the database, so cell type and time point are left out; the donor was told from shared clones. Input material: PBMCs or a T cell subset sorted from them (not recorded which). In nucleotides, the sequence is TGTGCCAGCAGCTTAGGCGGGGGTAGCCAAGAGACCCAGTACTTC. Its translation is CASSLGGGSQETQYF.